This T cell receptor (beta chain) was found in a study of blood T cell repertoires in COVID-19. This table comes from immunoSEQ multiplex PCR, and its TCRdb copy is limited to in-frame clones, with some not included. This table has approximately 260,000 clones, approximately 86% appearing once. This clone was observed many times. V lost 2 bases and J lost 2; bases outside the gene matches: 1. There are 16 residues in the CDR3. The germline V gene has CDR1 MNHNS and CDR2 SASEGT. The chain recombines TRBV6-1 with TRBJ2-1; 12 nucleotides match TRBD2. The sample comprised PBMCs or T cells enriched from blood (not recorded which). The clonotype comes from a woman aged 35 to 49 with acute COVID-19. The CDR3: CASSELAGGTYNEQFF. DNA for the CDR3: TGTGCCAGCAGTGAACTAGCGGGAGGGACCTACAATGAGCAGTTCTTC.